This T cell receptor (beta chain) appears in the sequencing data of a study of shared clonotypes between healthy human individuals (dated by TCRdb to the early 2020s). Context from the whole study: Two women and three men aged 18 to 49 years were included in the cohort. To increase sequencing depth and limit assay-specific biases, different laboratories used diverse techniques to prepare libraries and sequence TCR repertoires. Blood TCR repertoires of roughly 5 healthy adults were deeply sequenced to estimate repertoire size and the extent of clonotype sharing between individuals. Leukapheresis yielded between about 0.9 and 9 billion PBMCs per donor. Per donor, three plates each were used for CD4 naive and CD4 memory, two for CD8 naive, and one for CD8 memory.

Broader findings and caveats from the paper: Even with the large sequencing depth, rarefaction of the sorted-subset datasets indicated that sequencing was incomplete. The small number of donors limited the genetic and exposure-history diversity represented. Compared with non-shared clonotypes, clonotypes shared by all four sorted-subset donors had higher generation probabilities. Naive subsets generally had larger estimated clonotype richness than memory subsets did. Pairwise subsampling indicated that sequencing depth was expected to affect the degree of clonotype sharing among donors. About 5% of naive CD4, 3% to 3.5% of naive CD8, about 2.4% of memory CD4, and roughly 0.4% of memory CD8 clonotypes were shared across several donors. Sampling was limited to blood, and TCR repertoires in tissue likely differ from TCR repertoires in blood.

For the CD8 naive samples, CD45RO-negative cells were positively selected for CCR7, yielding a CD45RA+CCR7+ population from which TemRA cells were excluded. Healthy HIV-negative adults with no recently reported acute infections or vaccinations were included as donors. All donors were Caucasian adults living in Nashville, Tennessee, USA. Blood was collected by leukapheresis, and PBMCs were isolated by Ficoll-Histopaque density gradient centrifugation and then cryopreserved in liquid nitrogen vapor phase. Analytical flow cytometry was used to check the purity and quantity of each magnetically sorted T cell population. Each sorted fraction had its genomic DNA isolated and then quantified by UV absorbance on a Nanodrop 2000c. V lost 0 bases and J lost 2 bases; the stretch between them is 13 bases long. CDR1 and CDR2 (SEHNR, FQNEAQ) derive from the germline V gene (reference sequence). Spanning cysteine to phenylalanine, the CDR3 consists of 16 amino acids. The sequence is cut down to CDR3 DNA, 48 bases in frame from base 1.

Using the deep immunoSEQ assay, multiplex PCR amplified TCR CDR3 regions from genomic DNA. Genomic DNA extracted from each cell subset was distributed evenly over all wells of several immunoSEQ 96-well plates, and each plate served as one replicate. For sorted subsets, around 0.2 ug of genomic DNA, equivalent to 30,000 or so T cell genomes, went into each replicate PCR. Purified libraries were quantified with a Qubit 3.0 fluorometer, sized on a Bioanalyzer 2100, and re-quantified with the KAPA Library Quantification kit. Every immunoSEQ 96-well plate was sequenced on a dedicated single-read 150-cycle Illumina NextSeq 550 flow cell. The original methods were these. The immunoSEQ output contained only junctional sequences without quality scores, so filtering could not match that applied to full-length reads. To assign V/J genes and CDR3, sequences were annotated against IMGT germline references using PyIR, a Python wrapper for IgBLAST v1.9. Reads were removed for weak V/J assignments (E-value above 1e-6), missing CDR3, stop codons, out-of-frame junctions, or ambiguous translated residues. A V3J clonotype was defined by an identical inferred V gene, J gene, and CDR3 amino acid sequence. The percentage overlap between two repertoires was calculated by dividing the number of shared unique clonotypes by the size of the smaller repertoire. Repertoire richness was assessed with RTK rarefaction, the Chao1 estimator, and Recon v2.1 estimates of unobserved clonotypes. Generation probabilities were computed with OLGA for all TCRbeta clonotypes obtained by the gDNA method from several donors. The table comes from immuneACCESS by way of TCRdb, which keeps in-frame sequences with V and J called. Part of the clones is missing from these tables; in studies checked, under half for an unresolved V gene and the rest for unknown reasons. Clonal size and the V and J genes are those of that table, whereas D and trimming came from the DNA. The sample table contains approximately 600,000 clones; only one count was recorded for roughly 95% of them. Together, the top ten hold approximately 0.11% of the sample.

As concerns this clone: Its antigen has not been determined. The sample holds no much larger clone one base away, and base qualities are not on file.

Specimen: naive CD8+ T cells sorted from blood. The sample's cell subset or site label is to be understood as: CD45RA+CCR7+. This sequence was found in a woman aged 25 to 39 in good health. The sequence links TRBV7-9 to TRBJ1-2, with the D gene not confidently named. CDR3 reads: CASSLAYLDSNYGYTF. The DNA is TGTGCCAGCAGCTTAGCTTACTTGGACTCAAACTATGGCTACACCTTC.